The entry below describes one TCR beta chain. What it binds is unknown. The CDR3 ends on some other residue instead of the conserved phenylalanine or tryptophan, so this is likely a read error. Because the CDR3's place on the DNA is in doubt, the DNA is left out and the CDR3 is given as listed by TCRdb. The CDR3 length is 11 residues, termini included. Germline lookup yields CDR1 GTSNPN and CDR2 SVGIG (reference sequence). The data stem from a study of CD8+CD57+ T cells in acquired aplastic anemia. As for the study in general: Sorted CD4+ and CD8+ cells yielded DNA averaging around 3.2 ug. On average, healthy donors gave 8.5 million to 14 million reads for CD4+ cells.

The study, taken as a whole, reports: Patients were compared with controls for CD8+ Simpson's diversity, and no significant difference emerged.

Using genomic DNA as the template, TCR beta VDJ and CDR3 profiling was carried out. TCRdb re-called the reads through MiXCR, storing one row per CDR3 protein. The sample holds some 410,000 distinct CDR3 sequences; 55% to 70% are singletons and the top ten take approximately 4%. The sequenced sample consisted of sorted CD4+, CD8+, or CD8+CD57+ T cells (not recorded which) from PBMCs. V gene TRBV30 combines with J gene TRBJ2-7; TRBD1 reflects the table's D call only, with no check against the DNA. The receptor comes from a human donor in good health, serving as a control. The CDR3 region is CAWIGTGERYS.